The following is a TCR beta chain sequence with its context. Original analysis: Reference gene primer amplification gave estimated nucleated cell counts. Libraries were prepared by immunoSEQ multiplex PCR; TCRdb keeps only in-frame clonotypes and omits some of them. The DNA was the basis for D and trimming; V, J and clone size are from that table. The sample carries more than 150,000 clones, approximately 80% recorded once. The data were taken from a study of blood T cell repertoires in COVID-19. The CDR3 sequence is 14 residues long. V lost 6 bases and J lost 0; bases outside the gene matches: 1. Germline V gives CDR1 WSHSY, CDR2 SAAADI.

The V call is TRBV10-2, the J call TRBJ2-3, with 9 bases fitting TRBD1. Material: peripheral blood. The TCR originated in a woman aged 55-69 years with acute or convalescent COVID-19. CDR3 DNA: TGCGCCAGCAGGGACAGGGGCAGCACAGATACGCAGTATTTT. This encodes CASRDRGSTDTQYF.